This T cell receptor (beta chain) was retrieved from a study of blood T cells in healthy people across ages (dated by TCRdb to 2015 to 2017). About the study as a whole: In model experiments, template switching captured about one uniquely barcoded TCR beta cDNA molecule for every two T cells. Using deep sequencing normalized with unique cDNA molecular identifiers, the study measured how TCR beta repertoire diversity changes with age. The donors were split into four age groups: young (average around 15 years), middle-aged (roughly 40), aged (approximately 59) and long-lived (roughly 77). Donors of different ages were randomly distributed across sequencing lanes to avoid experimental bias. For two donors (one aged 18 to 30 and one aged 80 or older), the study analyzed two additional independent replicas of 1 million unique cDNA reads from the same blood draw. Study-wide findings and limitations: Conclusive comparison of naive and antigen-experienced compartments was prevented by the profiling of bulk unsorted PBMCs. Because donor CMV infection status was unknown, age-related changes in expanded clonotypes were potentially confounded. Observed TCR beta diversity per million T cells fell roughly linearly with age, and a significant reduction was already apparent by age around 39. Observed TCR beta diversity correlated strongly with the percentage of naive T cells measured by flow cytometry. The long-lived group showed more naive CD4+ T cells, fewer expanded clones and increased TCR diversity than the aged group, suggesting age selection. Estimates of total diversity from one million sequenced T cells were regarded as lower bounds and underestimates.

Receptor libraries were prepared by 5' RACE. TCRdb records Illumina HiSeq 2500 as the sequencer. A second PCR of roughly 7 to 11 cycles was performed with a sample-barcoded 5' primer and a J-beta primer mix. Each TCR beta cDNA molecule received a unique molecular identifier from a template-switch 5' adaptor carrying 12 random nucleotides. Each sample yielded at least 3 million CDR3-containing paired-end reads. First-strand cDNA synthesis was performed from all RNA using the Mint cDNA synthesis kit, with priming by a TRBC-specific oligonucleotide. Following uracil-DNA glycosylase treatment, a first 18-cycle PCR with universal primers M1SS and BC2_uni_R was performed on all cDNA. The paper's processing steps were these. Normalization of each sample was performed by random selection of 1 million high-quality reads, each carrying a distinct molecular identifier. Reads sharing molecular identifiers were discarded rather than binned into consensus sequences. MiTCR, set to a Q25 quality threshold and the strictest error-elimination algorithm, was used for CDR3 identification, clonotype clustering and error correction. Lower-bound total TCR beta diversity was estimated with a nonparametric unseen species model using Euler transformation. TCRdb trimmed public reads at Q25 via fastp, called clones via MiXCR and kept in-frame beta chains. Each record represents a unique CDR3 protein, reported with the most common genes and DNA among its rows. In this record, the V and J calls reflect TCRdb's handling and not the investigators' own analysis. This sample is represented by some 1.5 million distinct CDR3 sequences; roughly 27% of them were singletons. More than 6% of the sample goes to the ten largest clones.

The CDR3 starts with the cysteine, ends with the phenylalanine, and has 19 residues. Of the read, only the CDR3 DNA is kept; its 57 bases are in frame from base 1. Relative to germline, V is missing 7 bases and J is missing 3 bases, with 17 bases of the junction outside any gene match. CDR1 and CDR2 (SGHRS, YFSETQ) derive from the germline V gene. This clonotype came up a few times. The antigen this receptor binds is unknown. One base away there is no much larger clone; base qualities are not given. Systemically healthy Caucasian individuals from Russia, 39 in total and aged roughly 6 to 100 years, were included as donors. Ten milliliters of peripheral blood were drawn from each donor into EDTA-treated Vacutainer tubes. Ficoll-Paque density-gradient centrifugation was used to isolate PBMCs, with at least 6.5 million per sample. Total RNA, at least 6 micrograms per sample, was extracted from PBMCs with Trizol reagent. For every donor, an aliquot of PBMCs went through flow cytometry to measure the percentages of naive CD45RAhigh/CD27high T cells.

This TCR was sampled from a woman between 25 and 40 years old in good health. The rearrangement joined TRBV5-1 to TRBJ2-3, and TRBD2 aligns with 13 junction nucleotides. The sequencing sample was made of blood. The sequenced DNA: TGCGCCAGCGGCGACCCCACACTAGCGGGAGGGCCGGAGACAGATACGCAGTATTTT. This translates into CASGDPTLAGGPETDTQYF.